The 22 T cell receptor beta chains below were found in one sample sequenced in a study of CD8 T cells in ankylosing spondylitis. TCRdb fed the 5' RACE reads into MiXCR, producing one record per CDR3 protein. The sample lists about 130,000 distinct CDR3 sequences, over 10% occurring once. Sequenced: blood, either unsorted or a sorted T cell fraction (not recorded which). All receptors derive from a female donor with ankylosing spondylitis or in good health (not recorded which).

This clonotype was detected many times. This chain links TRBV20-1 with TRBJ1-5, with 9 bases fitting TRBD1. Trimming cost V 3 bases and J 8 bases; bases outside gene matches: 5. The CDR3 has 13 residues. Germline values: CDR1 DFQATT, CDR2 SNEGSKA (reference sequence). The CDR3 nucleotides are TGCAGTGCTAGCGCGGGACAGGGCAAGCCCCAGCATTTT. It translates to CSASAGQGKPQHF.

This clonotype was seen repeatedly, ten times or more. The rearrangement uses TRBV5-1 and TRBJ1-6; no definite D call. This CDR3 has 17 residues. Germline V lookup: CDR1 SGHRS, CDR2 YFSETQ. V was trimmed by 4 bases and J by 4 bases, leaving 18 bases between them. The CDR3 spells CASSQQTKDEYNSPLHF. The CDR3 DNA reads TGCGCCAGCAGCCAACAAACTAAGGACGAGTATAATTCACCCCTCCACTTT. The variable domain in full, completed from reference TRBV5-1 and TRBJ1-6, reads KAGVTQTPRYLIKTRGQQVTLSCSPISGHRSVSWYQQTPGQGLQFLFEYFSETQRNKGNFPGRFSGRQFSNSRSEMNVSTLELGDSALYLCASSQQTKDEYNSPLHFGNGTRLTVT.

This clonotype was seen at least ten times. This chain uses TRBV2 with TRBJ1-2, with TRBD1 matching 7 bases. This CDR3 has 12 amino acids. The V segment lost 4 bases and the J segment 7 bases; nucleotides outside the gene matches: 3. CDR1 and CDR2 from the germline V gene are SNHLY and FYNNEI. DNA for the CDR3: TGTGCCAGCAGTGGACAGGGCCCTGGCTACACCTTC. Encoded protein: CASSGQGPGYTF.

CDR3 loop: CASTVYNEQFF. CDR3 bases: TGTGCCAGCACCGTTTACAATGAGCAGTTCTTC. This sequence joins TRBV5-5 and TRBJ2-1; unclear D gene. Germline V gene data show CDR1 as SGHKS and CDR2 as YYEKEE (reference sequence). Trimming stripped 6 bases from V and 4 bases from J, with 5 bases between. The CDR3 has 11 amino acids.

The chain has TRBV18 and TRBJ2-1, with D uncertain. V gave up 1 base and J gave up 6 bases, with 7 bases separating them. There are 13 residues in the CDR3. Germline V gene data show CDR1 as KGHSH and CDR2 as LQKENI. CDR3 DNA: TGTGCCAGCTCACCACGAAGTCCCAATGAGCAGTTCTTC. Its protein product is CASSPRSPNEQFF.

This clonotype has at least ten counts. V usage is TRBV5-6 and J usage is TRBJ2-7; 9 bases match TRBD1. With V trimmed by 1 base and J by 2 bases, 7 bases remained unmatched. Germline CDR1 is SGHDT and CDR2 is YYEEEE. The CDR3 runs 16 residues. The CDR3 DNA sequence: TGTGCCAGCAGCTTGCAGGATGGGACAGGGACCTACGAGCAGTACTTC. Amino acid sequence: CASSLQDGTGTYEQYF.

This clonotype showed up many times. The chain links TRBV7-9 to TRBJ2-3; unclear D gene. CDR3 length: 15 amino acids. V was trimmed by 2 bases and J by 2 bases, leaving 11 bases between them. CDR1 and CDR2 from the germline V gene are SEHNR and FQNEAQ (reference sequence). DNA of the CDR3: TGTGCCAGCAGCTTAAAACGTGTGAACACAGATACGCAGTATTTT. This translates into CASSLKRVNTDTQYF.

This clonotype appeared a few times. The chain links TRBV14 to TRBJ1-1; the D gene is possibly TRBD1 (6 bases). The ends were cut back, 1 base at V and 1 base at J, with 7 bases in the middle. CDR3 size: 14 residues. The V gene's germline CDR1 is SGHDN and CDR2 FVKESK. The CDR3 is CASSQVGANTEAFF. CDR3 DNA: TGTGCCAGCAGCCAAGTGGGGGCGAACACTGAAGCTTTCTTT.

As for this clonotype: One base away lies a much larger clone, so this may be a sequencing read error. The rearrangement joins TRBV7-7 to TRBJ2-1, with D hard to call. CDR1 is SSHAT and CDR2 is FNYEAQ in the germline V gene (reference sequence). The V and J ends lost 5 bases and 5 bases respectively, with 16 bases between them. The CDR3 consists of 15 residues. In DNA form, the CDR3 reads TGTGCCAGCAGCCCCGATCCCGGAGACCACAATGAGCAGTTCTTC. The encoded protein is CASSPDPGDHNEQFF.

This clonotype occurred many times. The rearrangement joins TRBV5-1 to TRBJ1-1; weak D call: TRBD1 (6 bases). Germline V gives CDR1 SGHRS, CDR2 YFSETQ. This CDR3 is built from 13 residues. V shed 4 bases and J shed 6 bases, with 13 bases lying between them. The CDR3 protein is CASSPTGYSEAFF. CDR3 coding DNA: TGCGCCAGCAGCCCAACAGGGTACTCTGAAGCTTTCTTT.

In this sample, this clonotype turned up a few times. The V and J genes are TRBV10-3 and TRBJ1-5; D remains unclear. This CDR3 has 14 amino acids. Germline CDR1 reads ENHRY; CDR2 reads SYGVKD. The germline V and J ends were trimmed by 3 bases and 8 bases, with 14 bases remaining between them. CDR3 coding DNA: TGTGCCATCAGTGATCGGGTCTGGGAAAAGCCCCAGCATTTT. Protein sequence: CAISDRVWEKPQHF.

A word on this clonotype: At one of its ends the junction is not consistent with the germline gene, which may arise from a read error. The chain's CDR3 is CASSPRKNTEAFF. The CDR3 DNA reads TGTGCCAGCTCACCCCGGAAGAACACCGAAGCTTTCTTT. This rearrangement joins TRBV18 to TRBJ1-1; no firm D call. CDR1 and CDR2 (germline): KGHSH, LQKENI. The CDR3 contains 13 residues.

This clonotype has at least ten counts. The V call is TRBV11-2, the J call TRBJ1-2; D gene ambiguous. The CDR3 loop spans 16 amino acids. Trimming stripped 2 bases from V and 1 base from J, with 14 bases between. Germline V gene data show CDR1 as SGHAT and CDR2 as FQNNGV. CDR3 sequence (DNA): TGTGCCAGCAGCTTAATACCGGGGTTAAGTAACTATGGCTACACCTTC. It is translated as CASSLIPGLSNYGYTF.

This clonotype was observed at least ten times. V gene TRBV5-1 combines with J gene TRBJ1-2; D call uncertain. Germline V lookup: CDR1 SGHRS, CDR2 YFSETQ. The length of the CDR3 is 13 residues. V dropped 0 bases and J dropped 8 bases, with 11 bases sitting between them. The CDR3 protein is CASSLEGNLGYTF. For the CDR3, the DNA is TGCGCCAGCAGCTTGGAAGGGAACCTGGGCTACACCTTC. The full variable domain, its missing parts supplied by reference TRBV5-1 and TRBJ1-2, is KAGVTQTPRYLIKTRGQQVTLSCSPISGHRSVSWYQQTPGQGLQFLFEYFSETQRNKGNFPGRFSGRQFSNSRSEMNVSTLELGDSALYLCASSLEGNLGYTFGSGTRLTVV.

This clonotype came up many times. The chain has TRBV7-3 and TRBJ2-1; 8 bases are a match to TRBD2. With V trimmed by 5 bases and J by 15 bases, 6 bases remained unmatched. Looked up from germline, CDR1 is SGHTA and CDR2 is FQGTGA. This CDR3 spans 11 amino acids. CDR3 loop: CASSPGLGLFF. CDR3 sequence (DNA): TGTGCCAGCAGCCCGGGACTAGGGTTGTTCTTC.

This clonotype was picked up many times. The chain employs TRBV3-1 and TRBJ1-2; no clear D. Trimming shortened V by 0 bases and J by 2 bases, and 7 bases separated the two germline ends. The CDR3 sequence is 14 residues long. The germline V gene has CDR1 LGHDT and CDR2 YNNKEL (reference sequence). The CDR3 nucleotides read TGTGCCAGCAGCCAAGAGGGGATAAACTATGGCTACACCTTC. Translating gives CASSQEGINYGYTF. Together with reference TRBV3-1 and TRBJ1-2, the CDR3 gives the full variable domain: DTAVSQTPKYLVTQMGNDKSIKCEQNLGHDTMYWYKQDSKKFLKIMFSYNNKELIINETVPNRFSPKSPDKAHLNLHINSLELGDSAVYFCASSQEGINYGYTFGSGTRLTVV.

In this sample, this clonotype turned up many times. The gene calls are TRBV20-1 and TRBJ2-1; TRBD2 agrees at 11 bases. The germline V gene encodes CDR1 DFQATT and CDR2 SNEGSKA (reference sequence). The V segment lost 3 bases and the J segment 5 bases; nucleotides outside the gene matches: 6. This CDR3 is built from 15 residues. CDR3 sequence (DNA): TGCAGTGCTAGTCAATCTAGCGGGGGGAACAATGAGCAGTTCTTC. Translating gives CSASQSSGGNNEQFF.

At least ten counts were recorded for this clonotype. V is TRBV12-3 or TRBV12-4 and J is TRBJ2-5, with TRBD1 matching 8 bases. Germline trimming cut 5 bases from V and 1 base from J; bases unmatched to any gene: 9. This CDR3 has 16 residues. The CDR3 DNA reads as TGTGCCAGCAGTGCCCGACAGGGGCGAACCCAAGAGACCCAGTACTTC. Translation: CASSARQGRTQETQYF.

This clonotype was seen ten or more times. This chain uses TRBV4-1 with TRBJ1-5; possibly TRBD1 for D (5 bases). In germline, CDR1 is MGHRA, CDR2 YSYEKL. The CDR3 covers 15 residues. Trimming cost V 4 bases and J 0 bases, with 10 bases left between them. The CDR3 bases are TGCGCCAGCAGCCTCAGGGAGCTTAGCAATCAGCCCCAGCATTTT. Translation: CASSLRELSNQPQHF.

In regard to this clonotype: A much larger clonotype is one base distant, so this may be a read error. The rearrangement joins TRBV7-3 to TRBJ1-1; D gene uncertain. V was pared by 5 bases and J by 0 bases, with 7 bases between. Germline CDR1 and CDR2: SGHTA and FQGTGA. CDR3 size: 13 residues. Here the CDR3 reads CASSAQMNTEAFF. The CDR3 DNA reads TGTGCCAGCAGCGCCCAGATGAACACTGAAGCTTTCTTT.

This clonotype appeared a few times. This chain uses TRBV18 with TRBJ2-5; weak D call: TRBD2 (5 bases). The germline CDR1 and CDR2 sequences are KGHSH and LQKENI. Trimming shortened V by 3 bases and J by 5 bases, and 13 bases separated the two germline ends. The CDR3 spans 14 residues. The chain's CDR3 is CASSPLSQRETQYF. Here the CDR3 DNA reads TGTGCCAGCTCACCTCTCAGCCAGCGGGAGACCCAGTACTTC.

The V and J genes are TRBV7-2 and TRBJ1-2; a possible D gene is TRBD1 (6 bases). Per the germline V gene, CDR1 is SGHTA and CDR2 is FQGNSA. The V gene lost 1 base and the J gene lost 5 bases, with 14 bases spanning the gap. The CDR3 is made up of 15 amino acids. The CDR3 reads CASSLVRGGLYGYTF. Here the CDR3 DNA reads TGTGCCAGCAGCTTAGTTAGGGGGGGCCTATATGGCTACACCTTC.